This TCR beta chain was identified during a study of shared clonotypes between healthy human individuals. Study in general: The plates for each donor numbered three CD4 naive, three CD4 memory, two CD8 naive and one CD8 memory.

The study ran the assay at deep level. Generated by immunoSEQ multiplex PCR, the TCRdb table keeps only in-frame clones and is missing some. The repertoire consists of some 2.1 million clones, with about 95% occurring once and the leading ten covering 0.9% to 1.4%. Per germline, CDR1 SGDLS and CDR2 YYNGEE. The CDR3 consists of 13 residues. Trimming shortened V by 3 bases and J by 2 bases, and 7 bases separated the two germline ends. Study conclusions and caveats: Limited genetic and exposure-history diversity came from having few donors. Generally, estimated richness proved larger in naive subsets than it did in memory subsets.

As for this clone: Its specificity is not known.

Naive-designated CD8 cells lacked CD45RO, were positively enriched for CCR7, and omitted terminally differentiated effector memory CD45RA+ cells. J is TRBJ2-3 and V is TRBV9; D may be TRBD2 (6 bases). Sequencing was performed on naive CD8+ T cells sorted from blood. The receptor comes from a young man in good health. The CDR3 protein is CASSGTNTDTQYF. CDR3 coding DNA: TGTGCCAGCAGCGGGACTAACACAGATACGCAGTATTTT.